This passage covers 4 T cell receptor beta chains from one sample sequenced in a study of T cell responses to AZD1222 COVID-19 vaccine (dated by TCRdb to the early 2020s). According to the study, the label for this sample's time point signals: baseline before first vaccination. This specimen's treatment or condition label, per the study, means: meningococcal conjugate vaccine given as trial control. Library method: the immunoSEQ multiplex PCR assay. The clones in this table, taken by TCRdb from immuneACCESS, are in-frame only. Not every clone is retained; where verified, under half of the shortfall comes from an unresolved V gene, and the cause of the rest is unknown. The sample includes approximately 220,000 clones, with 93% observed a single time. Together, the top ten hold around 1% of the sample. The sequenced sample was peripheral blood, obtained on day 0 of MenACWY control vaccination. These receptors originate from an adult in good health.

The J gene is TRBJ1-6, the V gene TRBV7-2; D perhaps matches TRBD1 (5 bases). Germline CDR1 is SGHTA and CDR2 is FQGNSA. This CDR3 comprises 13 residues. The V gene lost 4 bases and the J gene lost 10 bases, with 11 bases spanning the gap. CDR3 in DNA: TGTGCCAGCAGCTCCAGACAGTCCTCACCCCTCCACTTT. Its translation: CASSSRQSSPLHF.

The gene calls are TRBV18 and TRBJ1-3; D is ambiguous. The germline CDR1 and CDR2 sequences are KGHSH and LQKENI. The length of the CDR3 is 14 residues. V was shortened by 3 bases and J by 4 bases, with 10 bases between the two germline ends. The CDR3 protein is CASSPGSEGNTIYF. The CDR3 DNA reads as TGTGCCAGCTCACCGGGTTCTGAGGGAAACACCATATATTTT.

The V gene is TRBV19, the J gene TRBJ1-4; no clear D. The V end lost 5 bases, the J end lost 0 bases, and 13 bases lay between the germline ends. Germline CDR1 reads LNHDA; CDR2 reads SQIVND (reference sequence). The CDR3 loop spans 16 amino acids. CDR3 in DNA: TGTGCCAGTAGTCCCCAATACGGGACAACTAATGAAAAACTGTTTTTT. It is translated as CASSPQYGTTNEKLFF.

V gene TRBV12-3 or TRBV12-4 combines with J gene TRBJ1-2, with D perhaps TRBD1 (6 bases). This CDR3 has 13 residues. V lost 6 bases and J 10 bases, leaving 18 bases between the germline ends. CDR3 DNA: TGTGCCAGCAGCCTACTGGGGGGGCGAGACTACACCTTC. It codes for CASSLLGGRDYTF.